These T cell receptor beta chains were read from a single sample in a study of beta chain features in type 1 diabetes. Sequenced by immunoSEQ multiplex PCR; TCRdb stores in-frame clones only, minus some. The sample holds roughly 300,000 clones; approximately 15% are singletons and the top ten take 6.7%. Material for sequencing was central memory CD4+ T cells from blood. The receptors derive from a young man in good health. Both conserved end residues are part of each CDR3. Each record gives: V gene, J gene, clone size, D gene, CDR3 protein, CDR3 DNA. D genes are given only for firm matches. Only some rows state a clone size, as once, few, many or a class for expanded clones.

v_gene: TRBV5-6; j_gene: TRBJ1-2; abundance: few; d_gene: -; CDR3aa: CASSLRGYGYTF; CDR3nt: TGTGCCAGCAGCTTACGGGGGTATGGCTACACCTTC
v_gene: TRBV7-4; j_gene: TRBJ1-2; abundance: few; d_gene: -; CDR3aa: CASSLRKGEDYTF; CDR3nt: TGTGCCAGCAGCTTAAGAAAGGGAGAGGACTACACCTTC
v_gene: TRBV7-9; j_gene: TRBJ1-1; abundance: -; d_gene: TRBD1; CDR3aa: CASSPGTVPANTEAFF; CDR3nt: TGTGCCAGCAGCCCCGGGACAGTTCCTGCGAACACTGAAGCTTTCTTT
v_gene: TRBV27; j_gene: TRBJ1-5; abundance: -; d_gene: -; CDR3aa: CASSSQSWNQPQHF; CDR3nt: TGTGCCAGCAGTTCCCAGAGTTGGAATCAGCCCCAGCATTTT
v_gene: TRBV11-2; j_gene: TRBJ2-3; abundance: few; d_gene: TRBD2; CDR3aa: CASSLGTSGGVSDTQYF; CDR3nt: TGTGCCAGCAGCTTGGGGACTAGCGGGGGGGTATCAGATACGCAGTATTTT
v_gene: TRBV29-1; j_gene: TRBJ2-2; abundance: many; d_gene: -; CDR3aa: CSAGEGELFF; CDR3nt: TGCAGCGCCGGTGAGGGGGAGCTGTTTTTT
v_gene: TRBV5-1; j_gene: TRBJ2-5; abundance: -; d_gene: TRBD2; CDR3aa: CASSQSGRAEETQYF; CDR3nt: TGCGCCAGCAGCCAAAGCGGGAGGGCCGAGGAGACCCAGTACTTC
v_gene: TRBV29-1; j_gene: TRBJ1-1; abundance: few; d_gene: TRBD1; CDR3aa: CSASGTADTEAFF; CDR3nt: TGCAGCGCTTCAGGGACAGCCGACACTGAAGCTTTCTTT
v_gene: TRBV5-6; j_gene: TRBJ2-1; abundance: -; d_gene: TRBD2; CDR3aa: CASSLEVGLANNEQFF; CDR3nt: TGTGCCAGCAGCTTGGAAGTGGGACTAGCGAACAATGAGCAGTTCTTC
v_gene: TRBV7-2; j_gene: TRBJ2-5; abundance: -; d_gene: -; CDR3aa: CASSLERGYQETQYF; CDR3nt: TGTGCCAGCAGCTTAGAGAGAGGGTACCAAGAGACCCAGTACTTC
v_gene: TRBV5-6; j_gene: TRBJ2-2; abundance: -; d_gene: -; CDR3aa: CASSGGLTGLFF; CDR3nt: TGTGCCAGCAGCGGGGGCCTAACGGGCCTGTTTTTT
v_gene: TRBV5-1; j_gene: TRBJ2-3; abundance: few; d_gene: -; CDR3aa: CASSLGTYSTDTQYF; CDR3nt: TGCGCCAGCAGCTTGGGGACATACAGCACAGATACGCAGTATTTT
v_gene: TRBV9; j_gene: TRBJ2-7; abundance: few; d_gene: TRBD1; CDR3aa: CASSSRTGEVDEQYF; CDR3nt: TGTGCCAGCAGCTCCCGGACAGGGGAGGTCGACGAGCAGTACTTC